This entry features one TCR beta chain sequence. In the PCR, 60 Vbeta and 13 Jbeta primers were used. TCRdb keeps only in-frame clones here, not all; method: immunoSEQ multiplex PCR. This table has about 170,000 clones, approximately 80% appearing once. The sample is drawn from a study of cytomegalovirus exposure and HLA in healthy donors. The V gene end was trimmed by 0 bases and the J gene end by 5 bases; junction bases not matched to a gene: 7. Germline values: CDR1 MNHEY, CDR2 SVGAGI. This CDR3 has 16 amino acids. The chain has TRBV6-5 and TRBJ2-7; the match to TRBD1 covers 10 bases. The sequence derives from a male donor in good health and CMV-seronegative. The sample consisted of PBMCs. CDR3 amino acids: CASSYSRDRGFDEQYF. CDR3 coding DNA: TGTGCCAGCAGTTACTCCAGGGACAGGGGATTTGACGAGCAGTACTTC.